This T cell receptor beta chain was captured by sequencing in a study of T cell responses to AZD1222 COVID-19 vaccine. Turning to the study itself: Second doses that came at about 4 or about 12 weeks were put together.

To note about this clone: What it binds is unknown.

Study-wide results and caveats: Compared with day 0, the breadth and depth of the Spike-specific TCR repertoire rose significantly after two doses of AZD1222.

The repertoire was sequenced with immunoSEQ multiplex PCR; TCRdb's copy has only in-frame clones and lacks some. This sample has roughly 150,000 clones, with about nine tenths found just once. Sequencing was performed on peripheral blood, taken on day 0 of AZD1222 vaccination. The source is an adult in good health.

CDR3 in amino acids: CASSDAKDAYNEQFF. The CDR3, as DNA: TGCGCCAGCAGTGACGCCAAGGATGCCTACAATGAGCAGTTCTTC. The chain employs TRBV10-1 and TRBJ2-1; no clear D. V lost 3 bases and J lost 2, with 11 bases in between. Germline assignment: CDR1 WNHNN and CDR2 SYGVQD (reference sequence). CDR3 size: 15 residues.